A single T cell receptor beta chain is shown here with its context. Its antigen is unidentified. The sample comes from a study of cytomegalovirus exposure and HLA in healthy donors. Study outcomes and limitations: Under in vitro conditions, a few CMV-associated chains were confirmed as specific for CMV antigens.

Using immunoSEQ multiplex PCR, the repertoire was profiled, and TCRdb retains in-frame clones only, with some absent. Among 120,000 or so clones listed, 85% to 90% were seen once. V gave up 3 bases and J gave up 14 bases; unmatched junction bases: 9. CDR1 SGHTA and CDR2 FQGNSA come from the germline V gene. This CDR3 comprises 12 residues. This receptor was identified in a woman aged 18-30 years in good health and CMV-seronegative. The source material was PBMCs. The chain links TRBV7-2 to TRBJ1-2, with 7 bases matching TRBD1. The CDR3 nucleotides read TGTGCCAGCAGCTTTTACCAGGGGGAAAAGACCTTC. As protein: CASSFYQGEKTF.